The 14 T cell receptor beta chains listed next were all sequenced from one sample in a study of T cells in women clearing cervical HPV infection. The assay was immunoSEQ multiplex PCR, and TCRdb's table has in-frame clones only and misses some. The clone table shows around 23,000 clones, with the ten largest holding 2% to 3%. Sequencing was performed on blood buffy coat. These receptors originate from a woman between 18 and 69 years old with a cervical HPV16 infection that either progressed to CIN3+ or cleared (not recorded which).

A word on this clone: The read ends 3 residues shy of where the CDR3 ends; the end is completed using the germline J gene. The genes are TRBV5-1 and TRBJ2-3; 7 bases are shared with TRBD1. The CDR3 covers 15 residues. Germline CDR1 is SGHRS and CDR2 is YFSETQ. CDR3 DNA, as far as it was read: TGCGCCAGCAGCGATACAGGGGATTTTCATCAGCCG. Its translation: CASSDTGDFHQP. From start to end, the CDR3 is CASSDTGDFHQPQYF.

The DNA read from the CDR3 is TGTGCCAGCAGCTTCCGGAAGGGGCATAATTCACCA. Residues: CASSFRKGHNSP. The whole CDR3 protein is CASSFRKGHNSPLFF. The chain has TRBV7-2 and TRBJ1-4, with D maybe TRBD1 (5 bases). The observed sequence ends 3 residues before the CDR3 terminus, with the missing tail filled in from the germline J gene. The length of the CDR3 is 15 residues. Germline assignment: CDR1 SGHTA and CDR2 FQGNSA.

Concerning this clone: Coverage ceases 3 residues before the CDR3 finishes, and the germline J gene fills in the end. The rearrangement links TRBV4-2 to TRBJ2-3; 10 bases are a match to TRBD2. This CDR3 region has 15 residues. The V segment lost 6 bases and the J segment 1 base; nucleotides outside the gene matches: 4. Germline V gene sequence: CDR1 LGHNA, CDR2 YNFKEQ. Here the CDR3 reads CASSPSGGGTDTQYF. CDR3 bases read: TGTGCCAGCAGTCCTAGCGGGGGTGGCACAGATACG.

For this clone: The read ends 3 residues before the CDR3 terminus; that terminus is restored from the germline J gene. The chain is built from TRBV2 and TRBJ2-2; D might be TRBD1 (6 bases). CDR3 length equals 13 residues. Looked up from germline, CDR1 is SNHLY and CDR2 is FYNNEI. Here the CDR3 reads CASSQGYNSPLFF. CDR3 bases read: TGTGCCAGCAGTCAGGGGTATAATTCACCG. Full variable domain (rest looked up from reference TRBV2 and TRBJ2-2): EPEVTQTPSHQVTQMGQEVILRCVPISNHLYFYWYRQILGQKVEFLVSFYNNEISEKSEIFDDQFSVERPDGSNFTLKIRSTKLEDSAMYFCASSQGYNSPLFFGEGSRLTVL.

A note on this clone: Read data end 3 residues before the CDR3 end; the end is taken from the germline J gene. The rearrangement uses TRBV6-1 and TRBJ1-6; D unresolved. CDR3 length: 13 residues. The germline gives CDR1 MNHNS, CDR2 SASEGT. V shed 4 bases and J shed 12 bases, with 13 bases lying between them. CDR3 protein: CASSGRRLLPLHF. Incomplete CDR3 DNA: TGTGCCAGCAGTGGAAGGAGACTTTTACCC.

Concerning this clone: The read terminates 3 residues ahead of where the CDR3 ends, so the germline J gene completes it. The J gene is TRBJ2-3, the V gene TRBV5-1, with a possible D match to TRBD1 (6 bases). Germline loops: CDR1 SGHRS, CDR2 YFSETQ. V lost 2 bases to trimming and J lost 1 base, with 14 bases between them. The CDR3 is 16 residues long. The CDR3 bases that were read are TGCGCCAGCAGCTTTACAGGGATGGGGGGCACAGATACG. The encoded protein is CASSFTGMGGTDT. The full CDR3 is CASSFTGMGGTDTQYF.

CDR3 bases read: TGTGCCAGTGGGAGAACAGGGTACTATGGC. It codes for CASGRTGYYG. The complete CDR3 protein is CASGRTGYYGYTF. The chain employs TRBV19 and TRBJ1-2; possible D gene TRBD1, 6 bases. The CDR3 is cut off 3 residues early in the read; its end comes from the germline J gene. The V and J ends lost 8 bases and 3 bases respectively, with 13 bases between them. Germline loops: CDR1 LNHDA, CDR2 SQIVND (reference sequence). The CDR3 totals 13 residues.

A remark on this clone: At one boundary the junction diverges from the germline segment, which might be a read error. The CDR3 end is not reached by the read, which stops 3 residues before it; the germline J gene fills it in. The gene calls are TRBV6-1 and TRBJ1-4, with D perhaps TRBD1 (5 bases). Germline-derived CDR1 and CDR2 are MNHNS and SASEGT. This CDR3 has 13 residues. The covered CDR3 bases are TGTGCCAGCAGTAAAGCTGGGGCCAACGTA. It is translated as CASSKAGANV. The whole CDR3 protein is CASSKAGANVLFF.

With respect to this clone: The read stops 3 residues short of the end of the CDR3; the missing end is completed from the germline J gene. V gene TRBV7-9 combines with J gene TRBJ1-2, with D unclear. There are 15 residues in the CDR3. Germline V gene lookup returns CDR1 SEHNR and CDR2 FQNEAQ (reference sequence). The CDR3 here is CASSLTEAGLNDYTF. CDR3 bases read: TGTGCCAGCAGCTTAACAGAGGCCGGATTAAATGAC.

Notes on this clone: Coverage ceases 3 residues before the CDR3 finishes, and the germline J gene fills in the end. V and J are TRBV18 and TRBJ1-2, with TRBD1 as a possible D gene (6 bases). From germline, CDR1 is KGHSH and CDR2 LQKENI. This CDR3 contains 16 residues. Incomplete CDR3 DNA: TGTGCCAGCTCCCCGACCGGGACATCGGGCACAGATACC. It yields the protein CASSPTGTSGTDT. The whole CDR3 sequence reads CASSPTGTSGTDTYTF.

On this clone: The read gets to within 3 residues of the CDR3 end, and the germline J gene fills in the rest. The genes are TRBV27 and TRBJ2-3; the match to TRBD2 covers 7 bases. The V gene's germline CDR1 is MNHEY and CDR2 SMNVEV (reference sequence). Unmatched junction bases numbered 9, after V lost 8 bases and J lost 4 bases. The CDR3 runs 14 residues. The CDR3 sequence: CASVRSSGADTQYF. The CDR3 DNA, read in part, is TGTGCCAGCGTCAGGTCTAGCGGCGCAGATACG.

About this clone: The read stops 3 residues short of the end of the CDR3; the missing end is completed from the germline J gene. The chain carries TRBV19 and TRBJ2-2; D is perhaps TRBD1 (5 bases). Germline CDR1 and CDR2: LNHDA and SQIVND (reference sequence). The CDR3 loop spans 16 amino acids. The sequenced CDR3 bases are TGTGCCAGTAGTATGAGGCCCGGGTCTGGGGCCAACGTG. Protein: CASSMRPGSGANV. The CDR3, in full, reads CASSMRPGSGANVLFF.

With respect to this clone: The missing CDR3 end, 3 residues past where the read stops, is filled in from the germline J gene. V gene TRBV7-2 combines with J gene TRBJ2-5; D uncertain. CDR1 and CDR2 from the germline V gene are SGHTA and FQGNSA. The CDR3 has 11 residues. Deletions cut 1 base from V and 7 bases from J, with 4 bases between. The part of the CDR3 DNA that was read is TGTGCCAGCAGCTTAGATAGGACC. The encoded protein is CASSLDRT. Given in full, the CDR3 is CASSLDRTQYF.

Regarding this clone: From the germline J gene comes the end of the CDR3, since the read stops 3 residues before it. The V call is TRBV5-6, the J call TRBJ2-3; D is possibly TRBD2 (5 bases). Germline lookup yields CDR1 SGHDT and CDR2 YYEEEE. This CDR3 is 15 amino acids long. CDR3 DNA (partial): TGTGCCAGCAGCCTCTTATCGGGTGACTATCAGCCG. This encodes CASSLLSGDYQP. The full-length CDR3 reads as CASSLLSGDYQPQYF. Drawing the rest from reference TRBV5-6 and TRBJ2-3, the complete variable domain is DAGVTQSPTHLIKTRGQQVTLRCSPKSGHDTVSWYQQALGQGPQFIFQYYEEEERQRGNFPDRFSGHQFPNYSSELNVNALLLGDSALYLCASSLLSGDYQPQYFGPGTRLTVL.